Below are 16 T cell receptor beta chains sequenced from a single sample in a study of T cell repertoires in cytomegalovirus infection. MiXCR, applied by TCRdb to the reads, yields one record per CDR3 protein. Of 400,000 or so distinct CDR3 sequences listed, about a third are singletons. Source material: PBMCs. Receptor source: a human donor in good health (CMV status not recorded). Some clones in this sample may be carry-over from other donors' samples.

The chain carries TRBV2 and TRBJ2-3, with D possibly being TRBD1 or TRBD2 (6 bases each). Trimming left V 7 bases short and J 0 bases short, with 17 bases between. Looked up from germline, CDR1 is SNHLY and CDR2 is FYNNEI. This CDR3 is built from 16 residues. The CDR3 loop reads CASTDIQGTSTDTQYF. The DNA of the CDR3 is TGTGCCAGCACCGACATCCAGGGGACTAGCACAGATACGCAGTATTTT.

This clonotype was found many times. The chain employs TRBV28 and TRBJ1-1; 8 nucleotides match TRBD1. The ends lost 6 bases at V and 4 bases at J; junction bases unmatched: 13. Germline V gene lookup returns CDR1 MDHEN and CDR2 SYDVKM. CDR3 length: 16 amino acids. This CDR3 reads CASSGQGPLIGTEAFF. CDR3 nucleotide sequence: TGTGCCAGCAGCGGACAGGGCCCTCTGATAGGCACTGAAGCTTTCTTT.

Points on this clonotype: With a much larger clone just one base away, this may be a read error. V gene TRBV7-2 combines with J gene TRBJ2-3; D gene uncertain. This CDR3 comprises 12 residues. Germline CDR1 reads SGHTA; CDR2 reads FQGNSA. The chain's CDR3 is CASSLLIDTQDF. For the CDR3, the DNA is TGTGCCAGCAGCTTATTAATAGATACGCAGGATTTT.

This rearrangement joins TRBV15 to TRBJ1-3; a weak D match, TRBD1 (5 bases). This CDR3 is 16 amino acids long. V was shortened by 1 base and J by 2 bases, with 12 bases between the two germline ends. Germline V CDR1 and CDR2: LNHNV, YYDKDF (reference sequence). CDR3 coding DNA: TGTGCCACCAGCAGAGTAAGGGACGGACCTGGAAACACCATATATTTT. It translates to CATSRVRDGPGNTIYF.

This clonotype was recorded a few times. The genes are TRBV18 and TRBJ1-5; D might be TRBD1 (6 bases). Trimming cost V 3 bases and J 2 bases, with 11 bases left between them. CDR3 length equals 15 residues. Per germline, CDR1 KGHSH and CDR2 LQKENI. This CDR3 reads CASSPRAGGNQPQHF. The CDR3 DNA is TGTGCCAGCTCACCCCGGGCAGGGGGCAATCAGCCCCAGCATTTT. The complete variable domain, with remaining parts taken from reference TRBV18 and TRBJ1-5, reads NAGVMQNPRHLVRRRGQEARLRCSPMKGHSHVYWYRQLPEEGLKFMVYLQKENIIDESGMPKERFSAEFPKEGPSILRIQQVVRGDSAAYFCASSPRAGGNQPQHFGDGTRLSIL.

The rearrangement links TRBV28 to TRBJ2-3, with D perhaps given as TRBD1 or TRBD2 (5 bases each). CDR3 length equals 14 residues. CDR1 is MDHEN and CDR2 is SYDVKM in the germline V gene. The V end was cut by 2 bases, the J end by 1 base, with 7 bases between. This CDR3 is CASSLRDRTDTQYF. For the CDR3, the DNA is TGTGCCAGCAGTTTACGGGACCGCACAGATACGCAGTATTTT.

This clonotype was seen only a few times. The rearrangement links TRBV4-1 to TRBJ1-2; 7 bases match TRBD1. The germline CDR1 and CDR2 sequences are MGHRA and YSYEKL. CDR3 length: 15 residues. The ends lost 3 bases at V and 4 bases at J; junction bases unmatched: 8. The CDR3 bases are TGCGCCAGCAGCCACCCCGAGACAGGGATCTATGGCTACACCTTC. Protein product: CASSHPETGIYGYTF.

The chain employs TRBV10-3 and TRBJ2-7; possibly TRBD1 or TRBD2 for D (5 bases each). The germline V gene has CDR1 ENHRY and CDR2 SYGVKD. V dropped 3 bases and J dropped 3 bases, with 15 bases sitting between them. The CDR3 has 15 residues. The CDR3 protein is CAISDPGRLNYEQYF. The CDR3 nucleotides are TGTGCCATCAGTGACCCGGGACGTCTCAACTACGAGCAGTACTTC.

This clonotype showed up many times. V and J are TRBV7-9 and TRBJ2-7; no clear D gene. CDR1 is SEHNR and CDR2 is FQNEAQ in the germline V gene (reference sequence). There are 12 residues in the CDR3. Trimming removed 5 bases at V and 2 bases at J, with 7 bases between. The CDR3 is CASSPLTYEQYF. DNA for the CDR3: TGTGCCAGCAGCCCTCTGACCTACGAGCAGTACTTC.

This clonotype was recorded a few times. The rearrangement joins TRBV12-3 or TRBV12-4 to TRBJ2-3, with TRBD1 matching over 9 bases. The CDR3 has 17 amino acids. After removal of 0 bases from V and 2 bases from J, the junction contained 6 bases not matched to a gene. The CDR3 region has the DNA TGTGCCAGCAGTTTAGCCTCCGGGACAGGGTACACAGATACGCAGTATTTT. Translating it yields CASSLASGTGYTDTQYF.

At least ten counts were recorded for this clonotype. The chain's CDR3 is CASSATGNTEAFF. In nucleotides, the CDR3 is TGTGCCAGCAGCGCGACAGGGAACACTGAAGCTTTCTTT. The gene calls are TRBV7-9 and TRBJ1-1; a possible D gene is TRBD1 (6 bases). The germline gives CDR1 SEHNR, CDR2 FQNEAQ (reference sequence). The CDR3 sequence is 13 residues long. V dropped 5 bases and J dropped 1 base, with 8 bases sitting between them.

The CDR3 DNA follows: TGTGCCAGCTCAAGCCCTGGCGCAGGGGATCAGCCCCAGCATTTT. Its protein product is CASSSPGAGDQPQHF. The rearrangement uses TRBV6-6 and TRBJ1-5; maybe TRBD1 (6 bases). Germline V lookup: CDR1 MNHNY, CDR2 SVGAGI (reference sequence). This CDR3 contains 15 residues. V was clipped by 8 bases and J by 5 bases, with 19 bases between them.

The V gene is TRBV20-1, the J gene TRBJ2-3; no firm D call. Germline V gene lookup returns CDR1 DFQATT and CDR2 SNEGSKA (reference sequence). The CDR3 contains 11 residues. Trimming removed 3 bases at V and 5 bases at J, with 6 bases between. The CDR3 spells CSASVGDTQYF. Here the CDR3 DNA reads TGCAGTGCTAGCGTGGGAGATACGCAGTATTTT.

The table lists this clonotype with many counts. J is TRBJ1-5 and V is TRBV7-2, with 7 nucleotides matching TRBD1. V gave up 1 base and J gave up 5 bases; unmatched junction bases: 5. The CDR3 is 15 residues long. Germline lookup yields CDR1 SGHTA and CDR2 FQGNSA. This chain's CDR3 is CASSLGQGLDQPQHF. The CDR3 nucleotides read TGTGCCAGCAGCTTAGGACAGGGCTTGGATCAGCCCCAGCATTTT. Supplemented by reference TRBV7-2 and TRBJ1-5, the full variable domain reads GAGVSQSPSNKVTEKGKDVELRCDPISGHTALYWYRQSLGQGLEFLIYFQGNSAPDKSGLPSDRFSAERTGGSVSTLTIQRTQQEDSAVYLCASSLGQGLDQPQHFGDGTRLSIL.

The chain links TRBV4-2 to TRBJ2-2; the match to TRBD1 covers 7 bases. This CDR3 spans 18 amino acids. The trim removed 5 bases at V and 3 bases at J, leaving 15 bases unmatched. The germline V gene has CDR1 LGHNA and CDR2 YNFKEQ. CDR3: CASSSHFGKGGDTGELFF. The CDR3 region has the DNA TGTGCCAGCAGCTCCCACTTCGGTAAAGGGGGCGACACCGGGGAGCTGTTTTTT.

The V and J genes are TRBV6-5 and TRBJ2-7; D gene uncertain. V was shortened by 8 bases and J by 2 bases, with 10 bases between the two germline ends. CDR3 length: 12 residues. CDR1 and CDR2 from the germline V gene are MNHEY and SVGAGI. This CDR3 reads CASGYRTYEQYF. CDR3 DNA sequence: TGTGCCAGCGGGTACAGAACCTACGAGCAGTACTTC.